The sequence of this T cell receptor (beta chain) was determined in a study of T cells in Graves' hyperthyroidism and ophthalmopathy (dated by TCRdb to between 2018 and 2021). Study-level background: Peripheral blood was collected at initial diagnosis, before any treatment. TCR V-J signatures able to tell the groups apart were searched for in a discovery cohort of 95 or so patients, of whom over 40 had Graves' ophthalmopathy and some 60 had stable Graves' hyperthyroidism. Prospective prediction of ophthalmopathy was tested in an independent validation cohort of 18 to 20 hyperthyroidism patients and 15 to 17 patients who later progressed to ophthalmopathy. For training and testing, the approximately 97 patients in the discovery cohort were randomly divided in a 7:3 ratio. In about six Graves' hyperthyroidism patients, the study also compared T-cell repertoires from thyroid tissue with T-cell repertoires from blood. Once sampling was done, hyperthyroidism patients were given methimazole at a starting dose of 30 mg daily, whereas ophthalmopathy patients were given high-dose intravenous methylprednisolone. The paper describes TCR Vbeta CDR3 sequencing of around 140 peripheral blood samples, made up of approximately 40 ophthalmopathy patients, around 78 hyperthyroidism patients and 17 progressor patients.

The TCR beta CDR3 regions were amplified from the RNA transcripts. A first-round RT-PCR of the TCR CDR3 used the HTBI primer set with the Qiagen OneStep RT-PCR kit. The libraries were constructed in a second round of multiplex PCR and then size-selected and purified. Sequencing of the libraries was done on an Illumina HiSeq2000 using paired-end 100 bp reads. The study's processing was this. SOAPnuke was used to process the raw data, throwing out any read that contained adapters or uncalled bases, had a mean Phred below 15, or lacked an exact constant-primer or identifier match. High-quality paired reads were merged using COPE v1.2.5, and each unique nucleotide sequence was defined as a clonotype. MiTCR v1.1 was used to align clonotypes to the IMGT TRBV, TRBD and TRBJ reference segments. The analysis included only V-J combinations with a frequency above 0.0001, which together covered around 99% of the repertoires. A TCS score was defined as the ratio between F50 (clonal expansion) and ExV (chaos), using BLOSUM62-based TCRdist between CDR3 peptides within each V-J. Welch's t-statistics and random forest reduced several hundred V-J features to 10 to 15, which were used in a naive Bayes classifier (R e1071). The raw public reads went through TCRdb reprocessing: fastp at Q25, MiXCR clone calling, in-frame beta chains kept. Identical CDR3 proteins give one entry, which carries the most common genes and DNA. The V and J calls come from TCRdb's annotation, not from the publication. This sample has about 500,000 distinct CDR3 sequences in its table, and 15% to 20% of those were observed once. The ten biggest clones cover about 31% of the sample.

This clonotype showed up many times. Its binding antigen is unknown. No base qualities exist here, and no much larger clone lies one base off it. Results and caveats for the whole study, not just this receptor: A model built on a 13 V-J signature distinguished ophthalmopathy from stable hyperthyroidism, reaching over 85% sensitivity and approximately 83% specificity in cross-validation and 80%/75% in testing. No statistical method was used to fix the sample size in advance, and group allocation was not hidden from the investigators. During validation, the model predicted progression to ophthalmopathy a median of around 6 months ahead of onset, with around 71% sensitivity and about 72% specificity. Most expanded thyroid clonotypes (frequency above 0.001) were also detected in blood, a finding suggesting that blood repertoires may reflect thyroid immune responses.

Inclusive of the bounding cysteine and phenylalanine, the CDR3 is 15 residues long. Only the CDR3 portion is preserved as DNA: 45 bases, with reading frame beginning at the first base. V is pared back by 4 bases and J by 7 bases, with 14 bases lying between the germline termini. According to the germline V gene, CDR1 reads MDHEN and CDR2 reads SYDVKM. Moderately to severely active disease, a Clinical Activity Score of at least 3, a NOSPECS grade of at least 4, and a duration under 3 months were present in ophthalmopathy patients. Exclusion was applied to patients with uncontrolled infections, other autoimmune diseases, pregnancy or lactation. Diagnoses were based on clinical symptoms, serum thyroxine and TRAb, thyroid ultrasound and orbital computed tomography. PBMCs were isolated from 10 ml of fresh peripheral blood by Ficoll-Paque density gradient centrifugation. Trizol reagent was used to extract total RNA, and RNA quality was then checked on an Agilent 2100 Bioanalyzer.

The chain is encoded by TRBV28 joined to TRBJ1-6; TRBD1 could be the D gene, as 5 bases match. Material for sequencing was blood. This sequence originates from a woman aged 30 to 39 with Graves' ophthalmopathy. The sequenced DNA: TGTGCCAGCAGTTGGGGTAGGGCAGGGAATTCACCCCTCCACTTT. Its coded protein is CASSWGRAGNSPLHF.